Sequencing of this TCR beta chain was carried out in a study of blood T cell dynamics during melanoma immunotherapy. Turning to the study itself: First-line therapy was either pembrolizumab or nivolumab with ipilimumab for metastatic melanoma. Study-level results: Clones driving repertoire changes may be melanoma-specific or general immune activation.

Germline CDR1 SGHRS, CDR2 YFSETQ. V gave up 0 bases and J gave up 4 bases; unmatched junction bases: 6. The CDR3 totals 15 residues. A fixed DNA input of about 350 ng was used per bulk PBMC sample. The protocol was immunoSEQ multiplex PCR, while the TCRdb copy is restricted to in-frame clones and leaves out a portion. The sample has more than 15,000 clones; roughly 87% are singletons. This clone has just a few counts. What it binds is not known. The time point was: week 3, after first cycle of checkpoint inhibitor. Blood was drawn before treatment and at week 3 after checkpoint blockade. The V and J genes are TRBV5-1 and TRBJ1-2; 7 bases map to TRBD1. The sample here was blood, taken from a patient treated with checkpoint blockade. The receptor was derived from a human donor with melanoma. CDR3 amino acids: CASSLEARGTYGYTF. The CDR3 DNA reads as TGCGCCAGCAGCTTGGAGGCCAGGGGGACCTATGGCTACACCTTC.